This TCR beta chain was sequenced for a study of blood T cell repertoires in COVID-19. The overall study: In each case, the material was cDNA or gDNA derived from T cells, B-cell-depleted T cells, or PBMCs.

Per the study methods: Reference gene primers were amplified, and this amplification served to estimate nucleated cell counts. Clones were sequenced by immunoSEQ multiplex PCR, and TCRdb holds only the in-frame ones, with some missing. The V and J calls and clone size come from that table; D and trimming were worked out from the DNA. Of 150,000 to 200,000 clones in the sample, over 80% were seen once. Germline V gene sequence: CDR1 MNHEY, CDR2 SVGAGI. The CDR3 contains 15 residues. The ends lost 5 bases at V and 4 bases at J; junction bases unmatched: 8. A Seattle source enrolled patients during active infection and followed them longitudinally.

The source is a woman in her 70s with COVID-19, enrolled during active disease. The chain has TRBV6-5 and TRBJ1-2; TRBD1 matches at 9 bases. The source material was peripheral blood. The CDR3 bases are TGTGCCAGCAGTCCGGGACAGGGACATACCTATGGCTACACCTTC. This gives the protein CASSPGQGHTYGYTF.